These 30 T cell receptor beta chains came from one sample sequenced in a study of T-cell memory formation after mild COVID-19. TCRdb used MiXCR to reprocess the 5' RACE reads, holding one entry per CDR3 protein. This sample yields about 340,000 distinct CDR3 sequences, of which under 15% are seen a single time; roughly 22% belongs to the top ten. The source material was PBMCs or a T cell subset sorted from them (not recorded which). These receptors were obtained from a man younger than 35 who had mild COVID-19 (a few samples of this study predate the infection). Cell type and time point are not known.

This chain joins TRBV20-1 and TRBJ1-1, with D unclear. This CDR3 contains 13 residues. Germline V gene sequence: CDR1 DFQATT, CDR2 SNEGSKA (reference sequence). With 3 bases removed from V and 1 base from J, the gap between germline ends came to 9 bases. The CDR3 is CSASGRSNTEAFF. The CDR3 DNA is TGCAGTGCTAGTGGCAGATCGAACACTGAAGCTTTCTTT.

The rearrangement uses TRBV7-9 and TRBJ2-1; D might be TRBD1 or TRBD2, each matching 5 bases. This CDR3 spans 17 amino acids. V lost 5 bases and J lost 2, with 19 bases in between. CDR1 is SEHNR and CDR2 is FQNEAQ in the germline V gene (reference sequence). The CDR3 sequence: CASSPAWGTEAYNEQFF. The CDR3 DNA follows: TGTGCCAGCAGCCCGGCGTGGGGGACGGAAGCCTACAATGAGCAGTTCTTC.

This clonotype turned up a few times. J is TRBJ2-5 and V is TRBV15, with D perhaps TRBD2 (7 bases). V gave up 6 bases and J gave up 6 bases, with 23 bases separating them. Germline V gives CDR1 LNHNV, CDR2 YYDKDF (reference sequence). There are 16 residues in the CDR3. CDR3 sequence (DNA): TGTGCCACCAGTCAGTGGGGGGGCGCGATCCCCAAGACCCAGTACTTC. This translates into CATSQWGGAIPKTQYF.

The genes are TRBV5-4 and TRBJ1-1; 9 nucleotides line up with TRBD1. The CDR3 covers 13 residues. Germline CDR1 SGHNT, CDR2 YYREEE (reference sequence). Trimming cost V 4 bases and J 5 bases; bases outside gene matches: 3. CDR3 coding DNA: TGTGCCAGCAGCACAGGGGGCCGGACTGAAGCTTTCTTT. Translated, it gives CASSTGGRTEAFF.

This chain joins TRBV5-6 and TRBJ1-6; TRBD1 might be the D (5 bases). Trimming took 2 bases from V and 8 from J, leaving 17 bases between them. The CDR3 length is 16 residues. Germline V lookup: CDR1 SGHDT, CDR2 YYEEEE. This CDR3 is CASSFVGGNPYSPLHF. CDR3 coding DNA: TGTGCCAGCAGCTTTGTCGGGGGAAACCCTTATTCACCCCTCCACTTT.

The V and J genes are TRBV7-2 and TRBJ2-5; 9 bases are a match to TRBD2. The V and J ends lost 1 base and 4 bases, in that order; junction bases with no gene match: 4. Germline V gene lookup returns CDR1 SGHTA and CDR2 FQGNSA. The CDR3 is 15 residues long. The CDR3 DNA reads TGTGCCAGCAGCTTAGATAGCGGGGGTGGAGAGACCCAGTACTTC. The encoded protein is CASSLDSGGGETQYF.

This chain uses TRBV20-1 with TRBJ2-7; maybe TRBD1 (5 bases). The ends were cut back, 5 bases at V and 0 bases at J, with 20 bases in the middle. CDR3 length: 16 residues. CDR1 DFQATT and CDR2 SNEGSKA come from the germline V gene (reference sequence). The CDR3 DNA reads as TGCAGTGCTGCAGGGTGGTCGGAGCCAAGCTCCTACGAGCAGTACGTC. Protein product: CSAAGWSEPSSYEQYV.

The chain employs TRBV5-5 and TRBJ2-2, with D possibly being TRBD1 (5 bases). V shed 2 bases and J shed 0 bases, with 11 bases lying between them. Germline loops: CDR1 SGHKS, CDR2 YYEKEE (reference sequence). CDR3 length equals 16 residues. CDR3 protein: CASSFRRQSNTGELFF. The CDR3 DNA follows: TGTGCCAGCAGCTTCAGGAGACAGTCGAACACCGGGGAGCTGTTTTTT.

This clonotype was picked up many times. The CDR3 DNA sequence: TGTGCCAGCACTCCCTTCGGGGAAAAACTGTTTTTT. It yields the protein CASTPFGEKLFF. This chain links TRBV7-9 with TRBJ1-4, with D uncertain. The CDR3 contains 12 residues. With 7 bases removed from V and 8 bases from J, the gap between germline ends came to 11 bases. The germline V gene has CDR1 SEHNR and CDR2 FQNEAQ (reference sequence).

The V call is TRBV4-2, the J call TRBJ2-5, with 8 bases lining up with TRBD2. Germline V gives CDR1 LGHNA, CDR2 YNFKEQ. CDR3 length: 15 residues. J gave up 4 bases and V 1 base, and 5 bases lay outside the gene matches. CDR3 amino acids: CASSQGAGEGETQYF. Written as DNA, the CDR3 is TGTGCCAGCAGCCAAGGAGCGGGGGAGGGAGAGACCCAGTACTTC.

The V gene is TRBV5-5, the J gene TRBJ1-4, with a weak D call TRBD1 (6 bases). Per germline, CDR1 SGHKS and CDR2 YYEKEE (reference sequence). V lost 4 bases to trimming and J lost 0 bases, with 13 bases between them. The CDR3 is 16 residues long. The CDR3 spells CASSPGQRTTNEKLFF. The CDR3, as DNA: TGTGCCAGCAGCCCAGGACAGCGAACAACTAATGAAAAACTGTTTTTT. Together with reference TRBV5-5 and TRBJ1-4, the CDR3 gives the full variable domain: DAGVTQSPTHLIKTRGQQVTLRCSPISGHKSVSWYQQVLGQGPQFIFQYYEKEERGRGNFPDRFSARQFPNYSSELNVNALLLGDSALYLCASSPGQRTTNEKLFFGSGTQLSVL.

This clonotype was seen more than once but under ten times. The J gene is TRBJ2-3, the V gene TRBV4-2; TRBD2 matches at 8 bases. Trimming at V came to 3 bases and at J to 2 bases, leaving 4 bases not matched to a gene. CDR3 length equals 15 residues. The germline CDR1 and CDR2 sequences are LGHNA and YNFKEQ. CDR3 coding DNA: TGTGCCAGCAGCCAGGCGGGACTAGTCACAGATACGCAGTATTTT. The encoded protein is CASSQAGLVTDTQYF.

The chain combines TRBV12-3 or TRBV12-4 with TRBJ2-2, with TRBD1 as a possible D gene (6 bases). The CDR3 sequence is 16 residues long. Trimming removed 6 bases at V and 1 base at J, with 15 bases between. The CDR3 coding sequence is TGTGCCAGCAGACAACAGGGCCGTGAGAACACCGGGGAGCTGTTTTTT. Residues: CASRQQGRENTGELFF.

The CDR3 coding sequence is TGTGCCGCCAAGCCCGATCTCAACTACAATGAGCAGTTCTTC. This gives the protein CAAKPDLNYNEQFF. The rearrangement links TRBV6-5 to TRBJ2-1; D not certain. The CDR3 is made up of 14 amino acids. Germline values: CDR1 MNHEY, CDR2 SVGAGI. V was shortened by 11 bases and J by 3 bases, with 17 bases between the two germline ends.

This clonotype was detected a few times. The CDR3: CASSLDLAVQETQYF. In DNA form, the CDR3 reads TGTGCCAGCAGCTTGGACCTAGCGGTCCAAGAGACCCAGTACTTC. The chain links TRBV5-4 to TRBJ2-5; TRBD2 aligns across 7 bases. Germline V CDR1 and CDR2: SGHNT, YYREEE (reference sequence). With V trimmed by 0 bases and J by 1 base, 3 bases remained unmatched. The CDR3 consists of 15 residues.

V and J are TRBV20-1 and TRBJ1-2, with D possibly being TRBD1 (6 bases). The CDR3 runs 11 residues. V was pared by 7 bases and J by 0 bases, with 6 bases between. The germline gives CDR1 DFQATT, CDR2 SNEGSKA (reference sequence). CDR3 nucleotide sequence: TGCAGTGGGACAGCTAACTATGGCTACACCTTC. Its protein is CSGTANYGYTF.

The table lists this clonotype with a few counts. This rearrangement joins TRBV27 to TRBJ2-5; 7 bases agree with TRBD1. From germline, CDR1 is MNHEY and CDR2 SMNVEV (reference sequence). The CDR3 is 15 amino acids. Trimming at V came to 6 bases and at J to 2 bases, leaving 9 bases not matched to a gene. CDR3 in DNA: TGTGCCAGCAGGACGCGGACAGGATCGCAAGAGACCCAGTACTTC. This gives the protein CASRTRTGSQETQYF.

The chain has TRBV7-3 and TRBJ2-7; 7 bases match TRBD2. CDR3 length: 14 residues. V was pared by 3 bases and J by 6 bases, with 8 bases of the junction left unmatched. Germline V gives CDR1 SGHTA, CDR2 FQGTGA. The CDR3 coding sequence is TGTGCCAGCAGCTTCTCCGGGGGGATGTCCGAGCAGTACTTC. As protein: CASSFSGGMSEQYF.

This clonotype turned up a few times. The chain has TRBV5-5 and TRBJ1-5; unclear D gene. Trimming shortened V by 0 bases and J by 9 bases, and 7 bases separated the two germline ends. The CDR3 is 12 residues long. The germline V gene has CDR1 SGHKS and CDR2 YYEKEE (reference sequence). The CDR3 region is CASSLDIGPQHF. The CDR3 DNA is TGTGCCAGCAGCTTGGACATTGGGCCCCAGCATTTT.

This clonotype occurred many times. The J gene is TRBJ1-5, the V gene TRBV29-1, with 10 positions matching TRBD1. CDR3 length equals 13 residues. V dropped 6 bases and J dropped 5; count of bases not matched to a gene: 4. The germline V gene encodes CDR1 SQVTM and CDR2 ANQGSEA. The CDR3 bases are TGCAGCGTAGTGACAGGGGGCTATCAGCCCCAGCATTTT. Translating it yields CSVVTGGYQPQHF. The full variable domain, completed using reference TRBV29-1 and TRBJ1-5, is SAVISQKPSRDICQRGTSLTIQCQVDSQVTMMFWYRQQPGQSLTLIATANQGSEATYESGFVIDKFPISRPNLTFSTLTVSNMSPEDSSIYLCSVVTGGYQPQHFGDGTRLSIL.

This clonotype came up a few times. V is TRBV12-3 or TRBV12-4 and J is TRBJ2-5; 10 bases fit TRBD2. J was trimmed by 7 bases and V by 6 bases; bases with no gene match: 11. CDR3 length: 15 residues. DNA for the CDR3: TGTGCCAGCAGAGAGGCCGTGGTAGCGGGGGGGACCCAGTACTTC. This encodes CASREAVVAGGTQYF.

This clonotype was picked up a small number of times. The V and J genes are TRBV7-2 and TRBJ1-5; 9 nucleotides line up with TRBD1. The V and J ends lost 4 bases and 9 bases, in that order; junction bases with no gene match: 7. Germline V lookup: CDR1 SGHTA, CDR2 FQGNSA. The CDR3 totals 14 residues. CDR3 nucleotides: TGTGCCAGCAGCTCTAGACAGGGGGGATGGCCCCAGCATTTT. Protein sequence: CASSSRQGGWPQHF.

This clonotype was picked up a small number of times. V is TRBV2 and J is TRBJ2-5; the match to TRBD2 covers 7 bases. This CDR3 has 16 amino acids. J was trimmed by 4 bases and V by 3 bases; bases with no gene match: 11. In germline, CDR1 is SNHLY, CDR2 FYNNEI. CDR3 coding DNA: TGTGCCAGCAGTGAGGGTCAGGGAGGGTTAAGAGAGACCCAGTACTTC. Translation: CASSEGQGGLRETQYF. Full variable domain (rest looked up from reference TRBV2 and TRBJ2-5): EPEVTQTPSHQVTQMGQEVILRCVPISNHLYFYWYRQILGQKVEFLVSFYNNEISEKSEIFDDQFSVERPDGSNFTLKIRSTKLEDSAMYFCASSEGQGGLRETQYFGPGTRLLVL.

The chain's CDR3 is CASSKEGSGQGSGTGELFF. As DNA, the CDR3 is TGTGCCAGCAGCAAAGAAGGATCAGGGCAGGGAAGTGGCACCGGGGAGCTGTTTTTT. The V and J genes are TRBV21-1 and TRBJ2-2; TRBD1 is the table's D call, not checked against the DNA. TRBV21-1 is given as a pseudogene. The CDR3 spans 19 residues.

The sample holds many counts of this clonotype. This chain joins TRBV5-4 and TRBJ2-1, with no clear D. CDR1 and CDR2 from the germline V gene are SGHNT and YYREEE (reference sequence). The CDR3 spans 15 residues. V was shortened by 0 bases and J by 5 bases, with 12 bases between the two germline ends. The CDR3 sequence is CASSLVGHVNNEQFF. The CDR3 bases are TGTGCCAGCAGCTTGGTGGGCCACGTTAACAATGAGCAGTTCTTC.

V gene TRBV20-1 combines with J gene TRBJ1-2; D is undetermined. This CDR3 has 14 amino acids. The V gene's germline CDR1 is DFQATT and CDR2 SNEGSKA (reference sequence). V lost 1 base and J lost 6, with 15 bases in between. The CDR3 loop reads CSARGRLREDGYTF. CDR3 coding DNA: TGCAGTGCTAGAGGCCGGTTGAGGGAGGATGGCTACACCTTC.

This clonotype was seen a handful of times. The J gene is TRBJ2-7, the V gene TRBV6-5; TRBD2 matches 8 bases. The J segment lost 3 bases and the V segment lost 4 bases, leaving 8 bases of the junction unmatched. CDR1 is MNHEY and CDR2 is SVGAGI in the germline V gene. This CDR3 spans 15 amino acids. Written as DNA, the CDR3 is TGTGCCAGCAGTTCGGGGGGGGCGGATCTCTACGAGCAGTACTTC. Translating it yields CASSSGGADLYEQYF.

This clonotype was found once. The V gene is TRBV10-3, the J gene TRBJ1-5, with a weak D call TRBD1 (5 bases). Deletions cut 6 bases from V and 5 bases from J, with 11 bases between. Germline values: CDR1 ENHRY, CDR2 SYGVKD. This CDR3 comprises 13 residues. This chain's CDR3 is CAIRWGRDQPQHF. The DNA of the CDR3 is TGTGCCATCAGGTGGGGGAGGGATCAGCCCCAGCATTTT.

The chain has TRBV29-1 and TRBJ2-7; 9 bases are a match to TRBD1. Looked up from germline, CDR1 is SQVTM and CDR2 is ANQGSEA. J lost 0 bases, V lost 4 bases, and 7 bases had no gene match. The CDR3 contains 15 residues. The CDR3 loop is CSVGKGTGSSYEQYV. In nucleotides, the CDR3 is TGCAGCGTTGGTAAGGGGACAGGGAGCTCCTACGAGCAGTACGTC.

This clonotype has ten or more counts. This chain uses TRBV6-2 or TRBV6-3 with TRBJ2-5, with D unresolved. V was shortened by 2 bases and J by 3 bases, with 10 bases between the two germline ends. Germline CDR1 is MNHEY and CDR2 is SVGEGT. The CDR3 length is 14 residues. In DNA form, the CDR3 reads TGTGCCAGCAGTTACAGGGCCGCGGAAGAGACCCAGTACTTC. Encoded protein: CASSYRAAEETQYF.